A selection of T cell receptor beta chains follows, all from one sample in a study of OX40 agonist ivuxolimab in advanced cancers. Measured with immunoSEQ multiplex PCR; TCRdb has only the in-frame clones, and not every one. The data show approximately 60,000 clones, roughly nine tenths seen once. The sample was CD4+ or CD8+ T cells sorted from blood, taken in a trial of the OX40 agonist ivuxolimab. The receptor source for this set is an adult with an advanced solid tumor such as melanoma, head and neck, liver or kidney cancer. CDR3s include the opening cysteine and the closing phenylalanine or tryptophan. A D gene is named only where the DNA matches it firmly. A clone size is listed for some rows: how often the clone was seen (once, few, many), or a class if it is expanded.

V,J,size,D,DNA,CDR3
TRBV7-6,TRBJ1-5,.,TRBD1,TGTGCCAGCAGCTTGGCAGGGGGTTTGCCCCAGCATTTT,CASSLAGGLPQHF
TRBV19,TRBJ2-1,.,TRBD1,TGTGCCAGTAGAGCACCGGGACAGGGGACCTACAATGAGCAGTTCTTC,CASRAPGQGTYNEQFF
TRBV25-1,TRBJ2-6,.,.,TGTGCCAGCAGTGACGGAGGGTGGCGGGTCTCTGGGGCCAACGTCCTGACTTTC,CASSDGGWRVSGANVLTF
TRBV28,TRBJ2-7,.,TRBD1,TGTGCCAGCAGTTCCGCGACAGGGGGTTCCTACGAGCAGTACTTC,CASSSATGGSYEQYF
TRBV7-3,TRBJ2-1,.,TRBD1,TGTGCCAGCACCCCCGCAGGGGGCTCCTACAATGAGCAGTTCTTC,CASTPAGGSYNEQFF
TRBV2,TRBJ2-5,.,.,TGTGCCAGCAGTGAGGCAGCCAAGACCCAGTACTTC,CASSEAAKTQYF
TRBV6-5,TRBJ1-2,.,.,TGTGCCAGCAGTCAGACAGCTATGGGCTATGGCTACACCTTC,CASSQTAMGYGYTF
TRBV5-4,TRBJ1-3,few,.,TGTGCCAGCAGCCCACCACCAGGGGATCCTGGAAACACCATATATTTT,CASSPPPGDPGNTIYF
TRBV28,TRBJ1-2,.,.,TGTGCCAGCAGCCACGCAGGGGACTATGGCTACACCTTC,CASSHAGDYGYTF
TRBV7-6,TRBJ2-1,.,.,TGTGCCAGCAGCTCCCCCGTGGGGGGCGGAGCCTCCTCCTACAATGAGCAGTTCTTC,CASSSPVGGGASSYNEQFF
TRBV12-5,TRBJ2-7,.,.,TGTGCTAGTGGTTCAGGCAGGGAGCAGTACTTC,CASGSGREQYF
TRBV28,TRBJ2-7,.,.,TGTGCCACTACGGGGCAGTTCCCCTACGAGCAGTACTTC,CATTGQFPYEQYF
TRBV4-2,TRBJ2-5,.,TRBD1,TGTGCCAGCAGCCAGGCCGGGACAGGGTCACAAGAGACCCAGTACTTC,CASSQAGTGSQETQYF
TRBV19,TRBJ1-2,.,.,TGTGCCAGTAGTCCGAGAACAGGGTTTGGGAATGGCTACACCTTC,CASSPRTGFGNGYTF
TRBV18,TRBJ2-7,.,.,TGTGCCAGCTCACCACGGGCTCCCTACGAGCAGTACTTC,CASSPRAPYEQYF
TRBV19,TRBJ2-2,.,.,TGTGCCAGTAGTACCTGGACCGCTCGGGGGACCGGGGAGCTGTTTTTT,CASSTWTARGTGELFF
TRBV29-1,TRBJ1-2,.,.,TGCAGCGTACTACACTTAAACTATGGCTACACCTTC,CSVLHLNYGYTF
TRBV18,TRBJ2-2,.,TRBD1,TGTGCCAGCTCACTCGACAGGGGCTACACCGGGGAGCTGTTTTTT,CASSLDRGYTGELFF
TRBV5-1,TRBJ2-2,.,TRBD2,TGCGCCAGCAGCCCCCCTAGCGGGTTGGGACCCGGGGAGCTGTTTTTT,CASSPPSGLGPGELFF
TRBV19,TRBJ2-1,once,TRBD2,TGTGCCAGTAGTATAAATAGCGGGTACAATGAGCAGTTCTTC,CASSINSGYNEQFF